The source of this T cell receptor (beta chain) is a study of T cell repertoires in cytomegalovirus infection. Study overall: An indication of both CMV infection and matching HLA type came from public TCR beta signatures.

General study points: Dominating the ex vivo response were TCR beta clonotypes that were CMV-specific and HLA-C-restricted.

Comments on this clonotype: Its specificity is unknown.

A single record per CDR3 protein comes from TCRdb applying MiXCR to the reads. Of under 200,000 distinct CDR3 sequences in the sample, roughly 21% were seen once. V shed 5 bases and J 9 bases; nucleotides not matched to a gene: 9. CDR1 and CDR2 from the germline V gene are SGHTA and FQGNSA. This CDR3 has 14 residues. Sequences were derived from CD8+ T cells from cultured PBMCs, sampled from culture after CMV antigen stimulation. The chain carries TRBV7-2 and TRBJ2-2; TRBD2 matches at 7 bases. The TCR sequence derives from a human donor in good health (CMV status not recorded). Some clones in this sample may be carry-over from other donors' samples. Written as DNA, the CDR3 is TGTGCCAGCAGCCAAGAGCGGGGAATGAGGGAGCTGTTTTTT. This encodes CASSQERGMRELFF.